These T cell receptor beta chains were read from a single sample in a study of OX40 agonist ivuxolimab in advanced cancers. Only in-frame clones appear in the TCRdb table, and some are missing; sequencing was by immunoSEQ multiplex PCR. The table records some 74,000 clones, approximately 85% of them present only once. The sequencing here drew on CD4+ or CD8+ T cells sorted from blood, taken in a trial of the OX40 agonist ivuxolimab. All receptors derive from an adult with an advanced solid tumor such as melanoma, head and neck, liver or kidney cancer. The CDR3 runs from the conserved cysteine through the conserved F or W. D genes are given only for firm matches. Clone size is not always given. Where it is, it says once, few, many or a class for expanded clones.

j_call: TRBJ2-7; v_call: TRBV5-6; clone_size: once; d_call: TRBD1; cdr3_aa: CASSFRDSTYEQYF; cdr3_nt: TGTGCCAGCAGCTTCCGGGACAGTACCTACGAGCAGTACTTC
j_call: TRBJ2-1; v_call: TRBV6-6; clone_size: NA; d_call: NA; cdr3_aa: CASSYIGTYNEQFF; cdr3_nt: TGTGCCAGCAGTTACATCGGAACCTACAATGAGCAGTTCTTC
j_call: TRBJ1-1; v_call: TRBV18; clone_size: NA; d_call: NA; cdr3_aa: CASSPQEGFNTEAFF; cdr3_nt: TGTGCCAGCTCACCACAGGAGGGCTTTAACACTGAAGCTTTCTTT
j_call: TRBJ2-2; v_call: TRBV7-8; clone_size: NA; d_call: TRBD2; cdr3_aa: CASSLDGGRRTGELFF; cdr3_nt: TGTGCCAGCAGCTTAGATGGCGGGAGGCGTACCGGGGAGCTGTTTTTT
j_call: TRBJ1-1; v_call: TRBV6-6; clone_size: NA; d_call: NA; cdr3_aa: CASTVNTEAFF; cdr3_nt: TGTGCCAGCACAGTGAACACTGAAGCTTTCTTT
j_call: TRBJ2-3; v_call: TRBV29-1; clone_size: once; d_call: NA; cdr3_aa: CSVEWMAGLVADTQYF; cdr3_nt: TGCAGCGTTGAATGGATGGCGGGTTTAGTGGCAGATACGCAGTATTTT
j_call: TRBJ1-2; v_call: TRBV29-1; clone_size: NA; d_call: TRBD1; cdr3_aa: CSATQGADYGYTF; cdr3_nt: TGCAGCGCCACACAGGGGGCTGACTATGGCTACACCTTC
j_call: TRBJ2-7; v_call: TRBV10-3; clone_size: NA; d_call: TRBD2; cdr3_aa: CAISGGGTSIPYEQYF; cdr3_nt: TGTGCCATCAGTGGAGGAGGGACTAGCATCCCCTACGAGCAGTACTTC
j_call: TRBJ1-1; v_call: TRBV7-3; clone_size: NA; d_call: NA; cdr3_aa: CASSLSGWGTEAFF; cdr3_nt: TGTGCCAGCAGCTTATCGGGATGGGGGACTGAAGCTTTCTTT
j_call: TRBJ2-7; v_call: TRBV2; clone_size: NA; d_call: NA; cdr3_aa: CASEQMFSYEQYF; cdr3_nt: TGTGCCAGCGAACAGATGTTCTCCTACGAGCAGTACTTC
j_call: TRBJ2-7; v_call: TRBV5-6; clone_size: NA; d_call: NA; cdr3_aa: CASSNYRERGSYEQYF; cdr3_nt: TGTGCCAGCAGCAATTACAGGGAGAGAGGTTCCTACGAGCAGTACTTC
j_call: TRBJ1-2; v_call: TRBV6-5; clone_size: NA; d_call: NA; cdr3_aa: CASSYGVAGGYGYTF; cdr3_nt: TGTGCCAGCAGTTACGGGGTTGCGGGGGGCTATGGCTACACCTTC
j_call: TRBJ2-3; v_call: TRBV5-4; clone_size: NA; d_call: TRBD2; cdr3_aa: CASSAVAGGDTQYF; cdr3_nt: TGTGCCAGCAGCGCGGTAGCGGGGGGAGATACGCAGTATTTT
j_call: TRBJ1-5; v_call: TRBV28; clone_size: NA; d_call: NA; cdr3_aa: CASRLLSQPQHF; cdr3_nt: TGTGCCAGCAGACTCCTTAGTCAGCCCCAGCATTTT
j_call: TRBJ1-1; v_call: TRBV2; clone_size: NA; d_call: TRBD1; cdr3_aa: CASRVDRAGTEAFF; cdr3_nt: TGTGCCAGCAGGGTCGACAGGGCGGGCACTGAAGCTTTCTTT
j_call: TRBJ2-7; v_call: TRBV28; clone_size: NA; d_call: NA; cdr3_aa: CASTPQGSTYEQYF; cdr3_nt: TGTGCCAGCACCCCCCAGGGCTCAACCTACGAGCAGTACTTC
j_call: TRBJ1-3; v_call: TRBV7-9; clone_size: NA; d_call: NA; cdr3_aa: CASSLRGPSGNTIYF; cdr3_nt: TGTGCCAGCAGCTTACGGGGGCCCTCTGGAAACACCATATATTTT
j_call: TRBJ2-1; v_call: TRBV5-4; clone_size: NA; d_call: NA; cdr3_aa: CASSLLGSGNEQFF; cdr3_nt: TGTGCCAGCAGCTTACTAGGCTCGGGTAATGAGCAGTTCTTC